These T cell receptor beta chains were read from a single sample in a study of cytomegalovirus exposure and HLA in healthy donors. The protocol was immunoSEQ multiplex PCR, while the TCRdb copy is restricted to in-frame clones and leaves out a portion. This repertoire shows over 150,000 clones, 65% to 80% found once; its top ten account for under 2.5%. Specimen: PBMCs. These receptors were collected from a man aged 35 to 55 in good health and CMV-seronegative. The CDR3 runs from the conserved cysteine through the conserved F or W. Each record gives: J gene, clone size, V gene, CDR3 protein. Size tells how often a clone was seen (once, few, many) or the class of an expanded clone, and some rows leave it out.

j_gene: TRBJ2-3; abundance: NA; v_gene: TRBV7-9; CDR3aa: CASRSVGTGLRLGRDTQYF
j_gene: TRBJ2-1; abundance: few; v_gene: TRBV7-8; CDR3aa: CASSLWGDSAYNEQFF
j_gene: TRBJ1-1; abundance: NA; v_gene: TRBV18; CDR3aa: CASSPRAMQGSTTEAFF
j_gene: TRBJ1-6; abundance: NA; v_gene: TRBV14; CDR3aa: CASSLTDNSPLHF
j_gene: TRBJ2-2; abundance: few; v_gene: TRBV7-9; CDR3aa: CASSLALGGSTGELFF
j_gene: TRBJ2-7; abundance: NA; v_gene: TRBV7-8; CDR3aa: CASSLTWASSYEQYF
j_gene: NA; abundance: NA; v_gene: TRBV7-2; CDR3aa: CASSLEGLASYEQYF
j_gene: TRBJ2-2; abundance: NA; v_gene: TRBV9; CDR3aa: CASSILAGTGAGELFF
j_gene: TRBJ2-2; abundance: NA; v_gene: TRBV4-1; CDR3aa: CASRLAGPTGELFF
j_gene: TRBJ2-2; abundance: NA; v_gene: TRBV19; CDR3aa: CASSPLDSSTGELFF
j_gene: TRBJ2-7; abundance: NA; v_gene: TRBV11-2; CDR3aa: CASSFRARYEQYF
j_gene: TRBJ1-5; abundance: NA; v_gene: TRBV5-6; CDR3aa: CASSWGVSVQPQHF
j_gene: TRBJ2-5; abundance: NA; v_gene: TRBV5-1; CDR3aa: CASSFSGGQETQYF
j_gene: TRBJ1-3; abundance: NA; v_gene: TRBV6-1; CDR3aa: CASSGVGVSGNTIYF
j_gene: TRBJ1-1; abundance: NA; v_gene: TRBV7-2; CDR3aa: CASSRDRGEAFF
j_gene: TRBJ2-2; abundance: NA; v_gene: TRBV13; CDR3aa: CASSPRQRELFF
j_gene: TRBJ2-6; abundance: NA; v_gene: TRBV19; CDR3aa: CASSSLRSGANGLTF
j_gene: TRBJ2-7; abundance: NA; v_gene: TRBV9; CDR3aa: CASSVDPAGGISYEQYF
j_gene: TRBJ2-7; abundance: NA; v_gene: TRBV23-1; CDR3aa: CASSQSTVFSYEQYF
j_gene: TRBJ1-1; abundance: NA; v_gene: TRBV30; CDR3aa: CAWIQAAEAFF
j_gene: TRBJ1-2; abundance: NA; v_gene: TRBV9; CDR3aa: CASSSRQGWDGYTF
j_gene: TRBJ2-7; abundance: NA; v_gene: TRBV13; CDR3aa: CASSWEGAGGNEQYF
j_gene: TRBJ2-3; abundance: NA; v_gene: TRBV7-2; CDR3aa: CASSPRDFSTDTQYF
j_gene: TRBJ2-3; abundance: NA; v_gene: TRBV11-3; CDR3aa: CASSLGRAADTQYF
j_gene: TRBJ2-6; abundance: NA; v_gene: TRBV19; CDR3aa: CASSRQASSGANVLTF
j_gene: NA; abundance: few; v_gene: TRBV2; CDR3aa: CASRPKSRQGTSIEQYF
j_gene: TRBJ2-2; abundance: NA; v_gene: TRBV5-5; CDR3aa: CASSLLSLDTGELFF
j_gene: TRBJ2-7; abundance: NA; v_gene: TRBV5-4; CDR3aa: CASSLGQGRQYF
j_gene: TRBJ2-7; abundance: NA; v_gene: TRBV6-1; CDR3aa: CASRMGQGVLYEQYF
j_gene: TRBJ1-2; abundance: NA; v_gene: TRBV4-1; CDR3aa: CASSQTPTANYGYTF
j_gene: TRBJ1-2; abundance: NA; v_gene: TRBV6-5; CDR3aa: CASSRGVEGYTF
j_gene: TRBJ2-4; abundance: NA; v_gene: TRBV5-5; CDR3aa: CASSSLFRDRVAKNSQYF
j_gene: TRBJ2-3; abundance: once; v_gene: TRBV28; CDR3aa: CASRLALGTDTQYF
j_gene: TRBJ1-1; abundance: NA; v_gene: TRBV11-2; CDR3aa: CASSDETGMTEAFF
j_gene: TRBJ1-1; abundance: NA; v_gene: TRBV4-3; CDR3aa: CASSRGAGQLNTEAFF
j_gene: TRBJ2-1; abundance: NA; v_gene: TRBV28; CDR3aa: CASSLQVSYEQFF
j_gene: TRBJ2-1; abundance: NA; v_gene: TRBV21-1; CDR3aa: CASSLGSSSYNEQFF
j_gene: TRBJ2-1; abundance: NA; v_gene: TRBV7-9; CDR3aa: CASSQGDTGKSGQFF
j_gene: TRBJ2-2; abundance: NA; v_gene: TRBV23-1; CDR3aa: CASRDTDTGELFF
j_gene: TRBJ1-2; abundance: few; v_gene: TRBV28; CDR3aa: CAILDGRDYTF
j_gene: TRBJ2-1; abundance: NA; v_gene: TRBV27; CDR3aa: CASSQGTSGIRGHEQFF
j_gene: NA; abundance: NA; v_gene: TRBV5-1; CDR3aa: CASSFGTSGYEQYF
j_gene: TRBJ2-1; abundance: NA; v_gene: TRBV5-1; CDR3aa: CASSLALGASSYNEQFF
j_gene: TRBJ1-2; abundance: once; v_gene: TRBV6-5; CDR3aa: CASSSQNLYGYTF
j_gene: TRBJ2-4; abundance: NA; v_gene: TRBV6-9; CDR3aa: CASPRGQDQYF
j_gene: TRBJ2-2; abundance: NA; v_gene: TRBV6-6; CDR3aa: CASVFSGTGELFF
j_gene: TRBJ2-5; abundance: NA; v_gene: TRBV5-1; CDR3aa: CASSLAGAQETQYF
j_gene: TRBJ2-1; abundance: NA; v_gene: TRBV12-5; CDR3aa: CASGLSPGSEQFF
j_gene: TRBJ1-5; abundance: NA; v_gene: TRBV7-2; CDR3aa: CASTSDRVFGQPQHF
j_gene: TRBJ1-4; abundance: NA; v_gene: TRBV2; CDR3aa: CASSESGEKLFF
j_gene: TRBJ1-4; abundance: NA; v_gene: TRBV18; CDR3aa: CASSPGIGVPLREKLFF
j_gene: TRBJ2-1; abundance: once; v_gene: TRBV6-4; CDR3aa: CASSEYTGEVYNEQFF
j_gene: TRBJ1-5; abundance: NA; v_gene: TRBV10-3; CDR3aa: CAISDPLLNQPQHF
j_gene: TRBJ2-1; abundance: NA; v_gene: TRBV18; CDR3aa: CASSPPASANEQFF
j_gene: TRBJ1-2; abundance: NA; v_gene: TRBV7-9; CDR3aa: CAGTEVYGYTF